This TCR beta chain was retrieved from a study of T-cell reconstitution after alpha-beta-depleted transplantation in children. It was with unique molecular identifiers that the TCRbeta library was prepared. TCRdb re-analysed the PCR reads in MiXCR, keeping a single row per CDR3 protein. The sample has about 610,000 distinct CDR3 sequences, roughly 10% seen once; the top ten hold less than 5%. This CDR3 is 13 amino acids long. V shed 2 bases and J shed 4 bases, with 6 bases lying between them. The source is a human donor who donated a stem cell graft to a child with acute myeloid leukemia. Source: PBMCs from the stem cell graft donor, taken from the stem cell graft. V gene TRBV12-3 or TRBV12-4 combines with J gene TRBJ1-5; D is ambiguous. Here the CDR3 reads CASSLYRNQPQHF. The CDR3, as DNA: TGTGCCAGCAGTTTATATAGGAATCAGCCCCAGCATTTT.